This TCR beta chain was profiled in a study of blood T cell repertoires in COVID-19. Across the study: Some COVID-19 samples were acute and others convalescent; all came from the United States, Italy and Spain.

In germline, CDR1 is WSHSY, CDR2 SAAADI. Trimming removed 8 bases at V and 4 bases at J, with 17 bases between. The CDR3 is 14 residues long. This clone appeared once. Here immunoSEQ multiplex PCR was the method, and the copy in TCRdb shows in-frame clones only, minus some. Of 190,000 or so clones listed, around 80% are singletons. The sequence came from a woman of 80 years or more with COVID-19, enrolled during active disease. V is TRBV10-2 and J is TRBJ2-5, with D perhaps TRBD2 (6 bases). Sequenced sample: peripheral blood. The CDR3 spells CASRLAGWPETQYF. In DNA, the CDR3 is TGCGCCAGCCGGCTTGCGGGGTGGCCAGAGACCCAGTACTTC.